This T cell receptor (beta chain) derives from a study of memory CD4+ T cells and cytomegalovirus serostatus (dated by TCRdb to between 2018 and 2020). Study-level background: The cohort comprised 33 healthy Belgian adults, 9 CMV seropositive and some 25 CMV seronegative. The study sequenced CD4+ memory TCRbeta repertoires of a Belgian cohort with known cytomegalovirus serostatus to replicate a published TCR-based CMV serostatus classifier. Results and caveats for the whole study, not just this receptor: Of 170 or so previously reported CMV-associated TCRbeta sequences, about 72 appeared in the CD4+ memory repertoires, each in one to five individuals. Only CD4+CD45RO+ memory cells were sequenced, in contrast to the original study, in which naive and memory CD4+ and CD8+ populations were covered. The results were read as suggesting that the CMV-associated TCR signature is, for the most part, present in the CD4+ memory repertoire. For predicting CMV serostatus, the median bootstrapped AUC was approximately 0.95 using the original framework and about 0.9 using a US-trained random forest. On the Belgian cohort, the classifier based on the original framework reached a median bootstrapped AUC of 0.95, with a 95% CI of 0.76-1.00.

Genomic DNA was extracted from sorted cells with the Quick-DNA Microprep Kit. Amplification of TCRbeta DNA was done with the immunoSEQ hsTCRbeta kit, following the protocol from the manufacturer. TCRbeta libraries were sequenced on an Illumina MiSeq instrument. On the study's bioinformatics: Following removal of out-of-frame sequences, 2.3 million or so distinct TCRbeta sequences were retained, with an average of around 67,000 per individual. Each individual was scored according to the count of 150 to 200 previously reported CMV-associated TCRbeta sequences and the total productive distinct TCRbeta count. A beta-binomial model was reimplemented in Python, and scikit-learn random forests with default parameters were trained on US cohort data. Classifier performance on the Belgian cohort was summarized as median AUC with percentile confidence intervals over 10,000 bootstrap iterations. Sourced from immuneACCESS, this table was stored by TCRdb with only in-frame sequences that have V and J called. A share of the clones is absent; for the studies checked, an unresolved V gene accounts for under half, and the remainder has no known explanation. V, J and clone size reflect that table, while D and trimming were determined from the DNA. The sample data list around 60,000 clones, and approximately 82% of these were observed just once. Of the sample, just under 0.5% is held by the ten largest clones.

The junction shows trimming of 6 bases on V and 5 bases on J, plus 10 bases between the germline ends. Including cysteine and phenylalanine, the CDR3 has 12 amino acids. This entry keeps only the CDR3 DNA: 36 bases, framed from base 1. As encoded in the germline V gene, CDR1 is MDHEN while CDR2 is SYDVKM. A remark on this clone: Its cognate antigen has yet to be identified. Base qualities are not provided; no much larger clone lies one nucleotide away.

A FACSAria II was used to sort memory CD4+ T cells, defined as single viable CD3+CD4+CD8-CD45RO+ cells. CMV serostatus was determined using a Roche Elecsys assay that detects serum IgG against CMV pp150, pp28, p38 and p52. After the samples were thawed, total CD4+ T cells were enriched through positive selection using CD4 magnetic microbeads. The samples came from a different study that was designed specifically to examine the CD4+ T cell memory repertoire. Peripheral blood mononuclear cells were isolated and cryopreserved following standard operating procedures; serum was stored at -80 °C. The staining relied on CD3-PerCP (BW264/56), CD4-APC (RPA-T4), CD45RO-PE (UCHT1) and CD8-Pacific Orange (3B5) antibodies, and Sytox blue was used to exclude non-viable cells.

This receptor was obtained from an adult in good health and CMV-seronegative. Some clones in this sample may be carry-over from other donors' samples. Sample: memory CD4+ T cells from blood. The chain joins TRBV28 to TRBJ1-2; possibly the D gene is TRBD1, per 5 matching bases. The CDR3: CASRTTAYGYTF. The nucleotides are TGTGCCAGCAGGACGACAGCGTATGGCTACACCTTC.